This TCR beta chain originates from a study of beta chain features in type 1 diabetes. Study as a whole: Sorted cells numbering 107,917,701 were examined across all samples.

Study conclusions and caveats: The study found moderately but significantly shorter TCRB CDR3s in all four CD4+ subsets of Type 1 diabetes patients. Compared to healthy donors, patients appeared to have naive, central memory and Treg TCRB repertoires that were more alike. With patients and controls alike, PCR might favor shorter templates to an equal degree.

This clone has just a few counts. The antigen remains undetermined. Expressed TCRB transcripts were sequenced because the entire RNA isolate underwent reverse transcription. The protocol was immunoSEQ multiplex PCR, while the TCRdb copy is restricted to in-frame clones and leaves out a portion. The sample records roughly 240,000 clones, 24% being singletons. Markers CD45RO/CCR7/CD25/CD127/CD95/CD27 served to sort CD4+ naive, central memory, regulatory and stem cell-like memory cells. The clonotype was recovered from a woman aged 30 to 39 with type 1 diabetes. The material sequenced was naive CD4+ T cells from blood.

CDR3: CATSRENIRGQETQYF. The CDR3 DNA reads as TGTGCCACCAGCAGAGAGAACATCAGGGGGCAAGAGACCCAGTACTTC. This rearrangement joins TRBV15 to TRBJ2-5; TRBD1 matches at 7 bases. Germline V gives CDR1 LNHNV, CDR2 YYDKDF (reference sequence). This CDR3 contains 16 residues. The ends lost 0 bases at V and 2 bases at J; junction bases unmatched: 6.